The 10 T cell receptor beta chains presented below share a single source sample, sequenced in a study of response to subunit inactivated influenza vaccine. TCRdb used MiXCR to reprocess the RT-PCR reads, holding one entry per CDR3 protein. The sample has approximately 530,000 distinct CDR3 sequences, 10% to 15% seen once. Specimen: PBMCs from blood, collected 40 to 50 days after vaccination. Receptors originate from a man in his fifties who received an inactivated influenza vaccine.

This clonotype has just a few counts. V and J are TRBV11-2 and TRBJ2-1; D call uncertain. The CDR3 runs to 15 residues. Germline assignment: CDR1 SGHAT and CDR2 FQNNGV. V lost 5 bases and J lost 7, with 18 bases in between. The CDR3 loop is CASSRTSTTENEQFF. The CDR3 coding sequence is TGTGCCAGCAGCCGAACTTCCACAACGGAGAATGAGCAGTTCTTC.

Comments on this clonotype: A read error may produce the germline difference seen at one junction end. The rearrangement joins TRBV6-1 to TRBJ1-1; no clear D. The CDR3 extends over 14 amino acids. Germline CDR1 MNHNS, CDR2 SASEGT. CDR3 nucleotide sequence: TGTGCCGGCAGTAACCAAGGCGGGTCCACTGAAGCTTTCTTT. Its translation: CAGSNQGGSTEAFF.

At least ten counts were recorded for this clonotype. The J gene is TRBJ2-1, the V gene TRBV27, with a weak D call TRBD2 (5 bases). V shed 2 bases and J shed 5 bases, with 7 bases lying between them. Germline CDR1 MNHEY, CDR2 SMNVEV (reference sequence). This CDR3 spans 13 amino acids. Written as DNA, the CDR3 is TGTGCCAGCAGTTTAAGCGGAAACAATGAGCAGTTCTTC. This sequence encodes CASSLSGNNEQFF.

This clonotype was observed at least ten times. The DNA of the CDR3 is TGTGCCAGCAGCTTAAAGGGACAGGGAAGCGAGCAGTACTTC. Protein sequence: CASSLKGQGSEQYF. The chain combines TRBV7-9 with TRBJ2-7; 9 bases map to TRBD1. The length of the CDR3 is 14 residues. Germline assignment: CDR1 SEHNR and CDR2 FQNEAQ (reference sequence). With 2 bases clipped from V and 6 bases from J, the junction kept 5 bases outside the gene matches.

A few counts support this clonotype. The chain couples TRBV7-2 to TRBJ2-1; D tentatively fits TRBD1 or TRBD2 (5 bases each). CDR1 and CDR2 (germline): SGHTA, FQGNSA. V lost 5 bases and J lost 9, with 11 bases in between. CDR3 length: 12 residues. The CDR3 nucleotides read TGTGCCAGCAGCCGCAGTGGGGGTGAGCAGTTCTTC. It specifies CASSRSGGEQFF. Variable domain in full (rest from reference TRBV7-2 and TRBJ2-1): GAGVSQSPSNKVTEKGKDVELRCDPISGHTALYWYRQSLGQGLEFLIYFQGNSAPDKSGLPSDRFSAERTGGSVSTLTIQRTQQEDSAVYLCASSRSGGEQFFGPGTRLTVL.

The rearrangement links TRBV4-1 to TRBJ1-1; unclear D gene. V was pared by 0 bases and J by 1 base, with 9 bases between. The CDR3 extends over 15 amino acids. The germline CDR1 and CDR2 sequences are MGHRA and YSYEKL. The chain's CDR3 is CASSQDPEWNTEAFF. The CDR3 nucleotides read TGCGCCAGCAGCCAAGATCCCGAGTGGAACACTGAAGCTTTCTTT.

This clonotype was picked up a small number of times. The chain combines TRBV4-3 with TRBJ1-1; the D is unclear. The CDR3 spans 15 residues. V was shortened by 1 base and J by 0 bases, with 9 bases between the two germline ends. The germline V gene encodes CDR1 LGHNA and CDR2 YSLEER. CDR3 residues: CASSQARDMNTEAFF. In nucleotides, the CDR3 is TGCGCCAGCAGCCAAGCCAGAGACATGAACACTGAAGCTTTCTTT.

In this sample, this clonotype turned up a few times. V is TRBV5-1 and J is TRBJ1-2; D is uncertain. The V end lost 7 bases, the J end lost 8 bases, and 15 bases lay between the germline ends. The V gene's germline CDR1 is SGHRS and CDR2 YFSETQ. This CDR3 has 12 residues. The CDR3 loop reads CASARSVEGYTF. CDR3 bases: TGCGCCAGCGCCCGATCCGTCGAGGGCTACACCTTC.

This clonotype was seen more than once but under ten times. V gene TRBV28 combines with J gene TRBJ2-7, with D possibly being TRBD1 (6 bases). This CDR3 is built from 13 residues. V dropped 6 bases and J dropped 7 bases, with 16 bases sitting between them. Germline CDR1 reads MDHEN; CDR2 reads SYDVKM. The CDR3 loop reads CASSPTIQGEQYF. Written as DNA, the CDR3 is TGTGCCAGCAGCCCTACCATACAGGGAGAGCAGTACTTC.

The chain carries TRBV7-2 and TRBJ2-1; 14 nucleotides match TRBD2. The V gene end was trimmed by 5 bases and the J gene end by 6 bases; junction bases not matched to a gene: 9. The CDR3 is made up of 17 amino acids. Germline V lookup: CDR1 SGHTA, CDR2 FQGNSA. Here the CDR3 DNA reads TGTGCCAGCAGCCCCAGACTAGCGGGAGGGATAGGCAATGAGCAGTTCTTC. Residues: CASSPRLAGGIGNEQFF.